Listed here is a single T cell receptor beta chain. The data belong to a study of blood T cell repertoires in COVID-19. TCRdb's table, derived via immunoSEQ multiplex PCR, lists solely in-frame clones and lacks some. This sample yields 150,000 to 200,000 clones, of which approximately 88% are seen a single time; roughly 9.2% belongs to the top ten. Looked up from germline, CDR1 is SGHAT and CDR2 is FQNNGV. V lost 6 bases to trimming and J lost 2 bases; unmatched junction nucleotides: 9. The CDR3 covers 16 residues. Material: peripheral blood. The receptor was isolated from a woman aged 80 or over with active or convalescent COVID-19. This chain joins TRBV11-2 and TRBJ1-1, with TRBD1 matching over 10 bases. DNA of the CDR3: TGTGCCAGCAGATCTTTGACAGGGGGCTACAACACTGAAGCTTTCTTT. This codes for CASRSLTGGYNTEAFF.